This T cell receptor beta chain is from a study of CD8 T cells in ankylosing spondylitis (dated 2017 in TCRdb). With respect to the entire study: T cell receptor beta repertoires were profiled in healthy donors and ankylosing spondylitis patients so that disease-linked TCR variants could be found. The full study cohort was made up of approximately 24 ankylosing spondylitis patients and some 100 healthy donors. Peripheral blood was sampled, and synovial fluid was additionally collected from ankylosing spondylitis patients. The study at large found these results: According to the report, matched synovial fluid samples from ankylosing spondylitis patients were significantly enriched for the disease-linked clones. Some of the motif variants had been reported before in the synovial fluid and blood of reactive arthritis patients, a finding that suggests common disease-initiation mechanisms. A TCR beta motif made up of under ten highly homologous amino acid variants appeared to be characteristic of blood from ankylosing spondylitis patients. The disease-linked clones showed a CD8+ phenotype and occurred at relatively low frequencies in peripheral blood.

About this clonotype itself: Its cognate antigen has yet to be identified. Within one base of it there is no much larger clone, and no base qualities were kept.

The CDR3 runs 15 residues from the cysteine to the phenylalanine. Only the CDR3 portion is preserved as DNA: 45 bases, with reading frame beginning at the first base. V and J are truncated by 3 bases and 4 bases respectively, leaving an intervening sequence of 16 bases. CDR1 and CDR2, looked up from the germline V gene (reference sequence), are DFQATT and SNEGSKA. The sequencer listed for this sample is Illumina HiSeq 2500. Quantitative 5'-RACE with molecular barcodes was used to prepare TCR beta libraries. The paper's processing steps were these. Disease-linked TCR variants were identified with a new computational method built on a probabilistic model of VDJ rearrangement. The public sequencing data were trimmed at Q25 with fastp and processed into clonotypes with MiXCR by TCRdb, which kept only in-frame beta chains. CDR3 protein sequences are deduplicated, and each keeps its most common genes and DNA. The authors' filters were not applied to this entry. The sample table contains over 700,000 distinct CDR3 sequences; only one count was recorded for under 20% of them. The top ten constitute approximately 18% of the sample.

The source of this sequence is a male donor with ankylosing spondylitis. Material: blood, either unsorted or a sorted T cell fraction (not recorded which). The V and J segments used are TRBV20-1 and TRBJ1-5; too little of a D gene remains to name it. The encoded CDR3 is CSARDPGNLNQPQHF. The nucleotides are TGCAGTGCTAGGGACCCCGGGAACCTTAATCAGCCCCAGCATTTT.